A single sample is the source of the 22 T cell receptor beta chains below, sequenced in a study of cytomegalovirus exposure and HLA in healthy donors. PCR used 60 Vbeta primers and 13 Jbeta primers. Libraries were prepared by immunoSEQ multiplex PCR; TCRdb keeps only in-frame clonotypes and omits some of them. The sample holds 120,000 to 150,000 clones; 70% to 85% are singletons and the top ten take around 4.1%. The sample comprised PBMCs. The receptors derive from a man in his forties or fifties in good health and CMV-seropositive.

Concerning this clone: Relative to the germline gene, one junction end is altered; a read error may explain this. V is TRBV7-3 and J is TRBJ2-5; D may be TRBD1 (6 bases). This CDR3 is built from 11 residues. CDR1 is SGHTA and CDR2 is FQGTGA in the germline V gene. The CDR3 loop reads CAAGAQGTQYF. CDR3 nucleotide sequence: TGTGCCGCAGGGGCCCAAGGGACCCAGTACTTC. Complete variable domain (other parts from reference TRBV7-3 and TRBJ2-5): GAGVSQTPSNKVTEKGKYVELRCDPISGHTALYWYRQSLGQGPEFLIYFQGTGAADDSGLPNDRFFAVRPEGSVSTLKIQRTERGDSAVYLCAAGAQGTQYFGPGTRLLVL.

This chain uses TRBV4-1 with TRBJ1-6, with D maybe TRBD1 (6 bases). The CDR3 spans 14 residues. Trimming shortened V by 0 bases and J by 10 bases, and 10 bases separated the two germline ends. CDR1 is MGHRA and CDR2 is YSYEKL in the germline V gene. The DNA of the CDR3 is TGCGCCAGCAGCCAAGACGACAGGCTATCACCCCTCCACTTT. It encodes CASSQDDRLSPLHF.

The chain recombines TRBV25-1 with TRBJ2-7; 9 positions agree with TRBD1. The CDR3 totals 16 residues. Germline values: CDR1 MGHDK, CDR2 SYGVNS. With V trimmed by 1 base and J by 7 bases, 11 bases remained unmatched. In nucleotides, the CDR3 is TGTGCCAGCAGTGAATTAACAGGGGGCGCTCTATGGGAGCAGTACTTC. The encoded protein is CASSELTGGALWEQYF.

This sequence joins TRBV5-6 and TRBJ1-4, with D maybe TRBD1 (5 bases). CDR1 is SGHDT, CDR2 YYEEEE, per germline. The length of the CDR3 is 17 residues. The V and J ends lost 0 bases and 0 bases respectively, with 12 bases between them. The CDR3 is CASSLEGLRATNEKLFF. The CDR3 DNA follows: TGTGCCAGCAGCTTGGAAGGCCTCAGGGCAACTAATGAAAAACTGTTTTTT.

This chain links TRBV5-1 with TRBJ1-2, with TRBD1 matching over 7 bases. Looked up from germline, CDR1 is SGHRS and CDR2 is YFSETQ. The V gene end was trimmed by 1 base and the J gene end by 3 bases; junction bases not matched to a gene: 9. This CDR3 comprises 16 residues. CDR3 in amino acids: CASSLTGAGDYYGYTF. CDR3 DNA: TGCGCCAGCAGCTTGACAGGGGCAGGCGATTACTATGGCTACACCTTC.

The chain employs TRBV7-2 and TRBJ1-1; tentative D call: TRBD1 (5 bases). CDR3 length: 14 amino acids. Germline-derived CDR1 and CDR2 are SGHTA and FQGNSA. V dropped 5 bases and J dropped 4 bases, with 14 bases sitting between them. CDR3 loop: CASSQGPGGTEAFF. The CDR3 bases are TGTGCCAGCAGCCAAGGACCCGGGGGCACTGAAGCTTTCTTT.

This clone was seen a single time. The CDR3 is CASSLQGQGSTDTQYF. CDR3 sequence (DNA): TGTGCCAGCAGCTTACAGGGACAGGGGTCCACAGATACGCAGTATTTT. V and J are TRBV7-6 and TRBJ2-3; 10 bases line up with TRBD1. CDR3 length: 16 amino acids. J gave up 2 bases and V 2 bases, and 4 bases lay outside the gene matches. Germline V lookup: CDR1 SGHVS, CDR2 FNYEAQ.

The chain employs TRBV7-7 and TRBJ2-6; the D gene is possibly TRBD1 (5 bases). The CDR3 length is 17 residues. Germline-derived CDR1 and CDR2 are SSHAT and FNYEAQ (reference sequence). V was pared by 5 bases and J by 4 bases, with 18 bases between. The CDR3 loop is CASSLGVGQTGANVLTF. CDR3 nucleotide sequence: TGTGCCAGCAGCCTAGGAGTGGGGCAGACAGGGGCCAACGTCCTGACTTTC.

The rearrangement links TRBV18 to TRBJ2-7; perhaps TRBD2 as D (6 bases). Germline V gene sequence: CDR1 KGHSH, CDR2 LQKENI. V dropped 2 bases and J dropped 2 bases, with 10 bases sitting between them. This CDR3 region has 14 residues. CDR3 amino acids: CASSPGGRTYEQYF. CDR3 coding DNA: TGTGCCAGCTCACCAGGGGGGAGGACCTACGAGCAGTACTTC.

CDR3 sequence: CASSRETGSHGYTF. CDR3 sequence (DNA): TGTGCCAGCAGTCGTGAGACAGGGTCACATGGCTACACCTTC. The gene calls are TRBV6-5 and TRBJ1-2, with 7 bases matching TRBD1. The CDR3 is 14 residues long. Germline CDR1 MNHEY, CDR2 SVGAGI. The V and J ends lost 5 bases and 6 bases, in that order; junction bases with no gene match: 9.

The chain joins TRBV19 to TRBJ1-5; possibly TRBD1 for D (5 bases). Germline-derived CDR1 and CDR2 are LNHDA and SQIVND (reference sequence). Trimming stripped 5 bases from V and 13 bases from J, with 15 bases between. This CDR3 comprises 12 residues. Written as DNA, the CDR3 is TGTGCCAGTAGTGGAAGGCCGAGGACACAGCATTTT. Its protein is CASSGRPRTQHF.

This clone came up many times. The V call is TRBV30, the J call TRBJ2-1, with 8 nucleotides matching TRBD2. The junction had 8 bases not matched to a gene; V was cut back by 2 bases and J by 5 bases. The germline V gene encodes CDR1 GTSNPN and CDR2 SVGIG (reference sequence). The CDR3 is made up of 15 amino acids. The CDR3 nucleotides read TGTGCCTGGAGTCCAGGACTAGCCCTAAACAATGAGCAGTTCTTC. This encodes CAWSPGLALNNEQFF. Based on the CDR3 plus reference TRBV30 and TRBJ2-1, the full variable domain is SQTIHQWPATLVQPVGSPLSLECTVEGTSNPNLYWYRQAAGRGLQLLFYSVGIGQISSEVPQNLSASRPQDRQFILSSKKLLLSDSGFYLCAWSPGLALNNEQFFGPGTRLTVL.

For this clone: The junction departs from germline at one end; a sequencing error may be responsible. The rearrangement uses TRBV5-1 and TRBJ2-7; 9 bases are shared with TRBD1. This CDR3 spans 14 amino acids. CDR1 is SGHRS, CDR2 YFSETQ, per germline. DNA of the CDR3: TGCGCCAACAGCCTGGGACAGGGTCACTACGAGCAGTACTTC. This codes for CANSLGQGHYEQYF. Full variable domain (missing parts from reference TRBV5-1 and TRBJ2-7): KAGVTQTPRYLIKTRGQQVTLSCSPISGHRSVSWYQQTPGQGLQFLFEYFSETQRNKGNFPGRFSGRQFSNSRSEMNVSTLELGDSALYLCANSLGQGHYEQYFGPGTRLTVT.

J is TRBJ1-6 and V is TRBV5-1, with D perhaps TRBD1 (6 bases). V lost 4 bases and J lost 7, with 9 bases in between. The CDR3 is 13 amino acids. Germline CDR1 is SGHRS and CDR2 is YFSETQ. The CDR3 sequence is CASSRDMNSPLHF. For the CDR3, the DNA is TGCGCCAGCAGCCGGGACATGAATTCACCCCTCCACTTT. Full variable domain (remainder filled in from reference TRBV5-1 and TRBJ1-6): KAGVTQTPRYLIKTRGQQVTLSCSPISGHRSVSWYQQTPGQGLQFLFEYFSETQRNKGNFPGRFSGRQFSNSRSEMNVSTLELGDSALYLCASSRDMNSPLHFGNGTRLTVT.

This chain connects TRBV6-5 to TRBJ1-2; 8 bases are shared with TRBD1. Germline V gives CDR1 MNHEY, CDR2 SVGAGI. CDR3 size: 15 residues. The J segment lost 4 bases and the V segment lost 6 bases, leaving 10 bases of the junction unmatched. The CDR3 region is CASSPPQGAVYGYTF. CDR3 nucleotide sequence: TGTGCCAGCAGCCCCCCGCAGGGGGCCGTCTATGGCTACACCTTC.

This clone has only a few counts. The chain joins TRBV29-1 to TRBJ2-3; 14 bases are shared with TRBD2. Germline lookup yields CDR1 SQVTM and CDR2 ANQGSEA. CDR3 length: 16 residues. V lost 8 bases, J lost 3 bases, and 10 bases stayed unmatched. The CDR3 sequence: CSTTSGGARLTDTQYF. CDR3 coding DNA: TGCAGCACGACTAGCGGGGGGGCCAGGTTAACAGATACGCAGTATTTT.

The V and J genes are TRBV2 and TRBJ2-2; 7 nucleotides line up with TRBD2. Germline V gives CDR1 SNHLY, CDR2 FYNNEI. This CDR3 contains 15 residues. V shed 7 bases, J shed 4 bases, and the junction held 9 bases outside the gene matches. This CDR3 is CASTSGGRITGELFF. CDR3 DNA: TGTGCCAGCACCTCGGGGGGACGAATCACCGGGGAGCTGTTTTTT.

The chain couples TRBV5-5 to TRBJ2-2; the D is unclear. This CDR3 has 15 residues. With 0 bases removed from V and 0 bases from J, the gap between germline ends came to 6 bases. Germline V CDR1 and CDR2: SGHKS, YYEKEE (reference sequence). The chain's CDR3 is CASSLALANTGELFF. The CDR3 region has the DNA TGTGCCAGCAGCTTGGCTCTAGCGAACACCGGGGAGCTGTTTTTT.

The chain uses TRBV11-3 and TRBJ2-1; 7 bases align to TRBD1. The CDR3 length is 13 residues. Germline CDR1 is SGHNT and CDR2 is YENEEA. With V trimmed by 1 base and J by 14 bases, 8 bases remained unmatched. CDR3 amino acids: CASSLGPGQVKFF. The CDR3 nucleotides read TGTGCCAGCAGCTTAGGCCCCGGACAGGTGAAGTTCTTC.

This clone was seen a handful of times. The chain links TRBV5-8 to TRBJ2-3; D may be TRBD1 (6 bases). V was cut by 4 bases and J by 6 bases, with 18 bases left in between. CDR3 length: 15 amino acids. Germline V gives CDR1 SGHTS, CDR2 YDEGEE. The CDR3 DNA reads TGTGCCAGCAGCCCGAGGACAGTAAGGAGGGATACGCAGTATTTT. Translation gives CASSPRTVRRDTQYF.

V usage is TRBV19 and J usage is TRBJ2-7; 8 bases agree with TRBD1. With 8 bases clipped from V and 0 bases from J, the junction kept 6 bases outside the gene matches. The germline gives CDR1 LNHDA, CDR2 SQIVND (reference sequence). CDR3 length equals 14 residues. Here the CDR3 reads CASGAQGVSYEQYF. CDR3 sequence (DNA): TGTGCCAGTGGCGCACAGGGGGTCTCCTACGAGCAGTACTTC.

The J gene is TRBJ1-1, the V gene TRBV9, with TRBD1 matching 10 bases. Unmatched junction bases numbered 17, after V lost 4 bases and J lost 2 bases. CDR3 length: 19 residues. CDR1 and CDR2 (germline): SGDLS, YYNGEE. CDR3 sequence: CASSRSLGFGTGVNTEAFF. CDR3 in DNA: TGTGCCAGCAGCCGTAGCCTGGGATTCGGGACAGGGGTTAACACTGAAGCTTTCTTT.